This T cell receptor beta chain was identified during a study of CD8+CD57+ T cells in acquired aplastic anemia. The overall study: When averaged, DNA from sorted CD4+ and CD8+ cells came to 3 to 3.5 ug.

Profiling of TCR beta VDJ combinations and CDR3 sequences used genomic DNA as template. TCRdb re-analysed the reads in MiXCR, keeping a single row per CDR3 protein. The table has around 180,000 distinct CDR3 sequences, 64% seen once. Study-level points and caveats: Some 27 CD8+ CDR3 sequences were shared between patients and controls. Simpson's diversity of CD8+ cells was not significantly different in patients compared with controls.

CDR1 and CDR2 (germline): LNHNV, YYDKDF (reference sequence). The CDR3 sequence is 10 residues long. This clonotype has at least ten counts. Its antigen is unknown. Mismatch with germline at one junction end may stem from a read error. Sequencing input: sorted CD4+, CD8+, or CD8+CD57+ T cells (not recorded which) from PBMCs. This receptor was identified in a human donor with severe aplastic anemia or a healthy control (not recorded which). The chain is built from TRBV15 and TRBJ2-2; TRBD2 might be the D (5 bases). CDR3 region: CATWNGKLFF. The CDR3, as DNA: TGTGCCACCTGGAACGGGAAGCTGTTTTTT.